This TCR beta chain was retrieved from a study of blood T cell repertoires in COVID-19. Profiled with immunoSEQ multiplex PCR; TCRdb holds only in-frame clones, not every one. The data show over 150,000 clones, 86% seen once. The CDR3 runs to 17 residues. The V gene's germline CDR1 is WSHSY and CDR2 SAAADI. V shed 4 bases, J shed 1 base, and the junction held 9 bases outside the gene matches. This TCR was sampled from a man aged 70-80 years with active or convalescent COVID-19. The gene calls are TRBV10-2 and TRBJ1-4; 7 nucleotides match TRBD1. The sequencing input was peripheral blood. The CDR3 sequence: CASSAPTGRLTNEKLFF. The CDR3 DNA follows: TGCGCCAGCAGTGCCCCGACAGGGAGATTAACTAATGAAAAACTGTTTTTT.